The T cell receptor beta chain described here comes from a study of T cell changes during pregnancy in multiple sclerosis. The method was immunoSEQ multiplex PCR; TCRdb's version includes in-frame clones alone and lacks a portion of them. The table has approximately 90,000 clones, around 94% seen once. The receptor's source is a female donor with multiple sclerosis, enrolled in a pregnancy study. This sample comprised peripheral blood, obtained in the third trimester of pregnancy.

CDR3 bases: TGTGCCAGCAGCTCGACCCACCTCGGAGCGGGAGGGCGGACAGATACGCAGTATTTT. Amino acid sequence: CASSSTHLGAGGRTDTQYF. This chain links TRBV7-9 with TRBJ2-3; 10 positions agree with TRBD2. CDR1 and CDR2 (germline): SEHNR, FQNEAQ (reference sequence). This CDR3 comprises 19 residues. The ends lost 4 bases at V and 3 bases at J; junction bases unmatched: 16.